This record concerns one T cell receptor (beta chain) sequence. Roughly 0.45 to 1 ug RNA was reverse transcribed with random hexamers. The method of amplification for TCR beta CDR3 was immunoSEQ multiplex PCR, covering 54 Vbeta and 13 Jbeta. TCRdb used MiXCR to reprocess the immunoSEQ multiplex PCR reads, holding one entry per CDR3 protein. The top ten clones hold about 0.091% of a sample with a few hundred thousand distinct CDR3 sequences, roughly 96% of them seen once. The sample is drawn from a study of CD8 T cells in Susac syndrome. The authors carried out high-throughput sequencing of TCR beta. They applied it to CD8+ and CD4+ T cells obtained from blood. Those who served as multiple sclerosis controls were treatment-naive patients with stable or active relapsing-remitting disease. Purification of the CD8+ and CD4+ T cells relied on negative isolation, and TEMRA cells underwent FACS enrichment.

The CDR3 runs to 14 residues. Trimming pared 3 bases from V and 6 bases from J, leaving 12 bases between. Germline CDR1 reads LGHDT; CDR2 reads YNNKEL (reference sequence). This clonotype originated in a human donor with multiple sclerosis. The V and J genes are TRBV3-1 and TRBJ2-1, with D perhaps matching TRBD1 (5 bases). Sequencing was done on a sample of CD4+ T cells from PBMCs. The DNA for the CDR3 is TGTGCCAGCAGCCACCTAGGGGTAGGCAATGAGCAGTTCTTC. It translates to CASSHLGVGNEQFF.